The 14 T cell receptor beta chains in this list originate from one sample, sequenced in a study of blood T cell repertoires in COVID-19. The data were produced by immunoSEQ multiplex PCR, yet TCRdb's version contains in-frame clones alone and is incomplete. The data show around 100,000 clones, just under 85% seen once. Sequenced input: peripheral blood. The source is a woman older than 75 with active or convalescent COVID-19.

This chain links TRBV12-3 or TRBV12-4 with TRBJ1-1; D ambiguous. This CDR3 region has 12 residues. Trimming pared 6 bases from V and 1 base from J, leaving 6 bases between. The CDR3 loop reads CASRRQNTEAFF. Here the CDR3 DNA reads TGTGCCAGCAGAAGACAGAACACTGAAGCTTTCTTT.

Written as DNA, the CDR3 is TGTGCCAGCAGCCTCTTCGATCAGCCCCAGCATTTT. Translated, it gives CASSLFDQPQHF. This rearrangement joins TRBV3-1 (or the pseudogene TRBV3-2) to TRBJ1-5; D gene unclear. Germline CDR1 is LGHDT and CDR2 is YNNKEL (reference sequence). The V and J ends lost 4 bases and 5 bases respectively, with 6 bases between them. The CDR3 length is 12 residues.

The chain is built from TRBV10-3 and TRBJ1-2, with TRBD1 matching over 7 bases. V trimming: 6 bases; J trimming: 0 bases; junction bases outside the gene matches: 10. This CDR3 comprises 16 residues. The germline V gene has CDR1 ENHRY and CDR2 SYGVKD. Here the CDR3 DNA reads TGTGCCATCAGCCTACAGGGGAGCGGCACTAACTATGGCTACACCTTC. Translated: CAISLQGSGTNYGYTF.

This clone was seen many times. The chain employs TRBV6-5 and TRBJ2-7; D is possibly TRBD1 (5 bases). Trimming removed 1 base at V and 3 bases at J, with 7 bases between. The germline CDR1 and CDR2 sequences are MNHEY and SVGAGI. The CDR3 loop spans 13 amino acids. The CDR3 region is CASSYFQGYEQYF. Written as DNA, the CDR3 is TGTGCCAGCAGTTACTTCCAGGGCTACGAGCAGTACTTC.

The V and J genes are TRBV6-2 or TRBV6-3 and TRBJ1-1; the D gene is possibly TRBD1 (5 bases). Trimming shortened V by 0 bases and J by 4 bases, and 21 bases separated the two germline ends. The germline V gene encodes CDR1 MNHEY and CDR2 SVGEGT. The CDR3 totals 18 residues. The CDR3, as DNA: TGTGCCAGCAGTTACTCGTACCAGCTTACGGGGGGAGGCACTGAAGCTTTCTTT. This sequence encodes CASSYSYQLTGGGTEAFF.

This clone appeared a single time. The J gene is TRBJ2-5, the V gene TRBV28; tentative D call: TRBD2 (6 bases). The germline gives CDR1 MDHEN, CDR2 SYDVKM. CDR3 length equals 15 residues. Trimming took 6 bases from V and 2 from J, leaving 16 bases between them. The CDR3 DNA is TGTGCCAGCAGAGGGAGTAGCGGAAGTCAAGAGACCCAGTACTTC. Its translation is CASRGSSGSQETQYF.

The chain employs TRBV6-2 or TRBV6-3 and TRBJ2-3; D possibly corresponds to TRBD1 (5 bases). Trimming cost V 4 bases and J 5 bases, with 7 bases left between them. Germline V gene lookup returns CDR1 MNHEY and CDR2 SVGEGT. The CDR3 sequence is 12 residues long. CDR3 nucleotide sequence: TGTGCCAGCAGTTGGGGCGGAGATACGCAGTATTTT. Amino acids: CASSWGGDTQYF.

The chain combines TRBV7-9 with TRBJ1-1, with no clear D. Germline CDR1 is SEHNR and CDR2 is FQNEAQ (reference sequence). Trimming pared 4 bases from V and 5 bases from J, leaving 8 bases between. The length of the CDR3 is 12 residues. The chain's CDR3 is CASSSPRTEAFF. In DNA form, the CDR3 reads TGTGCCAGCAGCTCCCCGCGGACTGAAGCTTTCTTT.

V usage is TRBV7-2 and J usage is TRBJ1-3; tentative D call: TRBD1 (6 bases). V lost 5 bases and J 0 bases, leaving 14 bases between the germline ends. There are 16 residues in the CDR3. The germline CDR1 and CDR2 sequences are SGHTA and FQGNSA. The CDR3 bases are TGTGCCAGCAGCCCGTACCAGGGGCCCTCTGGAAACACCATATATTTT. Protein sequence: CASSPYQGPSGNTIYF. Filled out from reference TRBV7-2 and TRBJ1-3, the complete variable domain reads GAGVSQSPSNKVTEKGKDVELRCDPISGHTALYWYRQSLGQGLEFLIYFQGNSAPDKSGLPSDRFSAERTGGSVSTLTIQRTQQEDSAVYLCASSPYQGPSGNTIYFGEGSWLTVV.

This clone was seen just once. The chain joins TRBV6-4 to TRBJ2-2, with 14 bases that match TRBD2. The junction had 8 bases not matched to a gene; V was cut back by 6 bases and J by 2 bases. The CDR3 has 18 amino acids. Germline V lookup: CDR1 MRHNA, CDR2 SNTAGT. CDR3 bases: TGTGCCAGCAGCCGCGGGACTAGCGGGAGATTTAACACCGGGGAGCTGTTTTTT. It translates to CASSRGTSGRFNTGELFF.

The chain combines TRBV7-2 with TRBJ2-5, with 14 bases lining up with TRBD2. This CDR3 contains 16 residues. The germline V gene has CDR1 SGHTA and CDR2 FQGNSA. Trimming took 2 bases from V and 6 from J; bases not matched to a gene: 5. CDR3 in amino acids: CASSLSTSGGAKTQYF. CDR3 bases: TGTGCCAGCAGCTTATCGACTAGCGGGGGGGCGAAGACCCAGTACTTC.

This chain links TRBV2 with TRBJ1-5, with D possibly being TRBD1 (5 bases). V was pared by 7 bases and J by 0 bases, with 13 bases between. The CDR3 is 15 residues long. Germline values: CDR1 SNHLY, CDR2 FYNNEI. CDR3 amino acids: CASTTDSHSNQPQHF. For the CDR3, the DNA is TGTGCCAGCACTACCGACAGTCATAGCAATCAGCCCCAGCATTTT.

The rearrangement links TRBV5-5 to TRBJ1-1; 7 bases agree with TRBD1. Germline values: CDR1 SGHKS, CDR2 YYEKEE (reference sequence). The CDR3 is 14 residues long. Trimming cost V 2 bases and J 4 bases; bases outside gene matches: 5. CDR3 region: CASSFYPGGTEAFF. CDR3 bases: TGTGCCAGCAGCTTTTACCCAGGGGGCACTGAAGCTTTCTTT.

The chain is built from TRBV14 and TRBJ1-2; D gene uncertain. This CDR3 is built from 16 residues. V dropped 0 bases and J dropped 3 bases, with 14 bases sitting between them. The germline V gene encodes CDR1 SGHDN and CDR2 FVKESK. The CDR3 here is CASSQDQALAYYGYTF. The CDR3 DNA follows: TGTGCCAGCAGCCAAGATCAAGCGTTGGCTTACTATGGCTACACCTTC.